This is a list of T cell receptor beta chains from one sample in a study of CD8+CD57+ T cells in acquired aplastic anemia. TCRdb reprocessed the reads via MiXCR and lists one record per CDR3 protein. The table shows over 150,000 distinct CDR3 sequences, with 40% to 55% occurring only once. What was sequenced was sorted CD4+, CD8+, or CD8+CD57+ T cells (not recorded which) from PBMCs. The receptors originated from a human donor with aplastic anemia. Each CDR3 is given with its conserved first and last residue. D genes are given only for firm matches. Clone size is given for some rows only: seen once, a few or many times, or a class if the clone is expanded.

CSALGLANTDTQYF	TGCAGTGCCTTGGGACTGGCTAACACAGATACGCAGTATTTT	TRBV20-1	14	-	TRBJ2-3	-
CAISAGQDQETQYF	TGTGCCATCAGTGCTGGACAGGACCAAGAGACCCAGTACTTC	TRBV10-3	14	few	TRBJ2-5	TRBD1
CSATGKPSNTEAFF	TGCAGCGCCACCGGGAAGCCCTCGAACACTGAAGCTTTCTTT	TRBV29-1	14	few	TRBJ1-1	-
CASSFIYRGEQYF	TGTGCCAGCAGCTTTATTTACAGGGGCGAGCAGTACTTC	TRBV7-9	13	-	TRBJ2-7	TRBD1
CASSEVGTSGYEQYF	TGTGCCAGCAGTGAAGTGGGGACTAGCGGCTACGAGCAGTACTTC	TRBV25-1	15	many	TRBJ2-7	TRBD2
CASSLAGQGLAKNIQYF	TGTGCCAGCAGCTTAGCTGGACAGGGGTTAGCCAAAAACATTCAGTACTTC	TRBV11-1	17	-	TRBJ2-4	TRBD1
CASSRGGLADSYEQYF	TGTGCCAGCAGCCGAGGTGGACTAGCGGACTCCTACGAGCAGTACTTC	TRBV6-1	16	many	TRBJ2-7	TRBD2
CASSQLGSGGELFF	TGCGCCAGCAGCCAGCTAGGATCTGGCGGGGAGCTGTTTTTT	TRBV5-1	14	-	TRBJ2-2	-
CATSRGGNYEQYF	TGTGCCACCAGCAGGGGCGGGAACTACGAGCAGTACTTC	TRBV15	13	-	TRBJ2-7	-
CASKREYEQYF	TGTGCCAGCAAAAGGGAATACGAGCAGTACTTC	TRBV2	11	-	TRBJ2-7	-
CAYKRGRTEAFF	TGTGCCTATAAAAGGGGTCGTACTGAAGCTTTCTTT	TRBV30	12	-	TRBJ1-1	-
CASRGGINPNEQYF	TGTGCCAGCAGGGGGGGGATCAACCCTAACGAGCAGTACTTC	TRBV11-1	14	many	TRBJ2-7	TRBD2
CATSGGDRGYTEAFF	TGTGCCACCAGTGGGGGGGACAGAGGATACACTGAAGCTTTCTTT	TRBV24-1	15	many	TRBJ1-1	TRBD1
CASRLDAGGSGYGYTF	TGTGCCAGCAGGCTAGACGCGGGAGGCTCCGGCTATGGCTACACCTTC	TRBV2	16	-	TRBJ1-2	-
CATSDPGEGSGNEQFF	TGTGCCACCAGTGACCCGGGGGAGGGGTCGGGGAATGAGCAGTTCTTC	TRBV24-1	16	many	TRBJ2-1	TRBD2
CASSMRGTSGRATYEQYF	TGTGCCAGTAGTATGAGAGGGACTAGCGGGAGAGCCACTTACGAGCAGTACTTC	TRBV19	18	-	TRBJ2-7	TRBD2
CASSLAARISYEQYF	TGTGCCAGCAGCTTAGCAGCGCGGATTTCCTACGAGCAGTACTTC	TRBV7-2	15	-	TRBJ2-7	-
CAISDFEAKTSGTSYEQYF	TGTGCCATCAGTGATTTCGAGGCGAAGACTAGCGGGACCTCCTACGAGCAGTACTTC	TRBV10-3	19	-	TRBJ2-7	TRBD2
CASSQGTTGNTIYF	TGCGCCAGCAGCCAGGGGACTACTGGAAACACCATATATTTT	TRBV5-1	14	many	TRBJ1-3	-
CAGSLSLNNEQFF	TGTGCCGGCAGTTTAAGTCTTAACAATGAGCAGTTCTTC	TRBV27	13	-	TRBJ2-1	-
CASGTGRALGEQFF	TGTGCTAGTGGTACCGGGAGGGCCCTCGGTGAGCAGTTCTTC	TRBV12-5	14	-	TRBJ2-1	TRBD2
CATSEAGTGVYGYTF	TGTGCCACCAGTGAGGCCGGGACAGGAGTCTATGGCTACACCTTC	TRBV24-1	15	-	TRBJ1-2	TRBD1
CASRTPGVGGNTIYF	TGTGCCAGCAGGACCCCAGGGGTCGGGGGAAACACCATATATTTT	TRBV28	15	-	TRBJ1-3	-
CASSPGTSGTYNEQFF	TGTGCCAGCAGCCCAGGGACTAGCGGCACCTACAATGAGCAGTTCTTC	TRBV7-8	16	many	TRBJ2-1	TRBD2
CSTWGRADEQYF	TGCAGCACATGGGGGAGGGCAGACGAGCAGTACTTC	TRBV20-1	12	-	TRBJ2-7	TRBD2
CASSERSGEGNQPQHF	TGTGCCAGCAGTGAGCGTTCCGGGGAGGGCAATCAGCCCCAGCATTTT	TRBV28	16	-	TRBJ1-5	-
CASSLGGDGNTIYF	TGCGCCAGCAGCTTGGGTGGCGACGGAAACACCATATATTTT	TRBV5-1	14	many	TRBJ1-3	-
CASSHGISVHEQYF	TGTGCCAGCAGCCACGGGATCAGCGTGCACGAGCAGTACTTC	TRBV7-2	14	few	TRBJ2-7	-
CASSLMPGSDEQFF	TGTGCTAGCAGCTTGATGCCCGGGTCGGATGAGCAGTTCTTC	TRBV7-7	14	-	TRBJ2-1	-
CASFLGTEAFF	TGTGCCAGCTTCTTAGGGACTGAAGCTTTCTTT	TRBV12-3/TRBV12-4	11	-	TRBJ1-1	-
CASSPGGGFGVTDTQYF	TGTGCCAGCAGTCCAGGGGGCGGTTTCGGGGTCACAGATACGCAGTATTTT	TRBV25-1	17	-	TRBJ2-3	TRBD1
CASSSPPGVVNEQFF	TGTGCCAGCAGCTCCCCTCCAGGGGTGGTCAATGAGCAGTTCTTC	TRBV7-8	15	many	TRBJ2-1	-
CSVGLVGGGRGTQYF	TGCAGCGTTGGGCTCGTGGGCGGGGGGCGAGGGACCCAGTACTTC	TRBV29-1	15	-	TRBJ2-5	TRBD2
CASSLRTDTQYF	TGTGCCAGCAGCCTCCGCACAGATACGCAGTATTTT	TRBV7-2	12	-	TRBJ2-3	-
CASSLTPGQQETQYF	TGTGCCAGTAGTCTAACTCCGGGGCAGCAAGAGACCCAGTACTTC	TRBV19	15	-	TRBJ2-5	-
CASSAQETQYF	TGTGCCAGCAGTGCACAAGAGACCCAGTACTTC	TRBV2	11	medium-sized	TRBJ2-5	-